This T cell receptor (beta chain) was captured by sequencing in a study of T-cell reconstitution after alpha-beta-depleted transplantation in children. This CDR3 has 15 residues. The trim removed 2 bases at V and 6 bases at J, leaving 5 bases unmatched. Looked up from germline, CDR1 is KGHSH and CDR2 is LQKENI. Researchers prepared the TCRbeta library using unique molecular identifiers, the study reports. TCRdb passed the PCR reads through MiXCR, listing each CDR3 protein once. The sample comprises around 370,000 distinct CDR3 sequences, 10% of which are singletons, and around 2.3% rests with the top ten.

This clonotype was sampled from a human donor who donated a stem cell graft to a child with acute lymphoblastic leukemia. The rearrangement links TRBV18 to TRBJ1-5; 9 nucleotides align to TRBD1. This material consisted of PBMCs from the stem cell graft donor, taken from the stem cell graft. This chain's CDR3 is CASSPDRGSGQPQHF. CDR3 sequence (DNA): TGTGCCAGCTCACCAGACAGGGGGTCAGGTCAGCCCCAGCATTTT.